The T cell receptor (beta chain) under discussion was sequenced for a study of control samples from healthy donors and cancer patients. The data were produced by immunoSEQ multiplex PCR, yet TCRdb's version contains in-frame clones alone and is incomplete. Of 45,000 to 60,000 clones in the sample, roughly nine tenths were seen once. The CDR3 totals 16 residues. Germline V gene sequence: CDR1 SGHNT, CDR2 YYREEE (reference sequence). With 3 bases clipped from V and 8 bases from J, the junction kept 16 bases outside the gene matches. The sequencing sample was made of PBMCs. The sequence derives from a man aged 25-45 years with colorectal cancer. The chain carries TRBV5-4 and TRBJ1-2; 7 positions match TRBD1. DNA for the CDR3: TGTGCCAGCAGCTCCATTTCTTCCGGGACAGTAGGAGGCTACACCTTC. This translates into CASSSISSGTVGGYTF. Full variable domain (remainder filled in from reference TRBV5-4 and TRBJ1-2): ETGVTQSPTHLIKTRGQQVTLRCSSQSGHNTVSWYQQALGQGPQFIFQYYREEENGRGNFPPRFSGLQFPNYSSELNVNALELDDSALYLCASSSISSGTVGGYTFGSGTRLTVV.